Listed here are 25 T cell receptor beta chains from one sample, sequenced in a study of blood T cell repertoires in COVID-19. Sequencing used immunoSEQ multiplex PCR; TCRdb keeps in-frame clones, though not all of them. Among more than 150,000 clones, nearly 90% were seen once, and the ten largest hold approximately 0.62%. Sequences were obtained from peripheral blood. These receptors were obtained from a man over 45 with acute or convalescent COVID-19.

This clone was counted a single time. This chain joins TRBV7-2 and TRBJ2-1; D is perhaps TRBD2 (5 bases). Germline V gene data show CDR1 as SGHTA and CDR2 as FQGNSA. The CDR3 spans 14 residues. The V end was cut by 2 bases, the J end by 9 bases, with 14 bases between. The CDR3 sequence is CASSLTTGSLEQFF. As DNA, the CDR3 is TGTGCCAGCAGCTTAACCACTGGGAGTCTTGAGCAGTTCTTC.

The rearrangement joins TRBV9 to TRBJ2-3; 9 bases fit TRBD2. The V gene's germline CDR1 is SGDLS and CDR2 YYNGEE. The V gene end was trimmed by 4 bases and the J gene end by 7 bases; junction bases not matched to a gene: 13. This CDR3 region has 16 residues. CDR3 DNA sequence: TGTGCCAGCAGCACACCCCTCGCGGGGGGGCAAAATACGCAGTATTTT. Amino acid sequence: CASSTPLAGGQNTQYF. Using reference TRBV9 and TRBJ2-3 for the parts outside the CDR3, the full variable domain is DSGVTQTPKHLITATGQRVTLRCSPRSGDLSVYWYQQSLDQGLQFLIQYYNGEERAKGNILERFSAQQFPDLHSELNLSSLELGDSALYFCASSTPLAGGQNTQYFGPGTRLTVL.

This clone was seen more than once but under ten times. CDR3 region: CASSGPRDRQPDSYEQYV. In DNA, the CDR3 is TGTGCCAGCTCAGGACCAAGGGACAGGCAACCCGATTCCTACGAGCAGTACGTC. The gene calls are TRBV7-9 and TRBJ2-7; 8 positions match TRBD1. J was trimmed by 1 base and V by 8 bases; bases with no gene match: 19. In germline, CDR1 is SEHNR, CDR2 FQNEAQ (reference sequence). This CDR3 has 18 residues.

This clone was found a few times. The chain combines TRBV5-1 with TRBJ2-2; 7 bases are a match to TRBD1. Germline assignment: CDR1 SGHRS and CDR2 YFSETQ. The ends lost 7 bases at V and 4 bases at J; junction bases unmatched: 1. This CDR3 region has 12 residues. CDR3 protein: CASGQVTGELFF. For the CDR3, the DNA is TGCGCCAGCGGACAGGTCACCGGGGAGCTGTTTTTT.

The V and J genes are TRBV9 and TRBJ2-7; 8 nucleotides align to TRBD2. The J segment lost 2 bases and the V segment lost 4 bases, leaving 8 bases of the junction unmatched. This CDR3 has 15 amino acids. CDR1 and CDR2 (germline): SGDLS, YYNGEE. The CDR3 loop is CASSIGTSVPYEQYF. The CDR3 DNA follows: TGTGCCAGCAGCATCGGGACTAGTGTTCCCTACGAGCAGTACTTC.

The CDR3 DNA follows: TGTGCCAGCAGTTTGGACACTTCGGGCGATGAGCAGTTCTTC. Translation gives CASSLDTSGDEQFF. This chain connects TRBV28 to TRBJ2-1; D is possibly TRBD1 (5 bases). CDR3 length equals 14 residues. Germline values: CDR1 MDHEN, CDR2 SYDVKM. Trimming left V 3 bases short and J 8 bases short, with 14 bases between.

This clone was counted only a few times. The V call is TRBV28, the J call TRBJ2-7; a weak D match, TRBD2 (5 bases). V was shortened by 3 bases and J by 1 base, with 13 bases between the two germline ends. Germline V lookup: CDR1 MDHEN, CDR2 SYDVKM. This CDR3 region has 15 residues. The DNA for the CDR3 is TGTGCCAGCAGTTTTGAGGGCCTTGAATCCTACGAGCAGTACTTC. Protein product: CASSFEGLESYEQYF.

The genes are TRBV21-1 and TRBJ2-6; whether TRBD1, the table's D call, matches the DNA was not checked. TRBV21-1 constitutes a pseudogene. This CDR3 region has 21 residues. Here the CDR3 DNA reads TGTGCCAGCAGCAAGGCCCGCCGGAAATCGGGACAAGACTCTGGGGCCAACGTCCTGACTTTC. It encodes CASSKARRKSGQDSGANVLTF.

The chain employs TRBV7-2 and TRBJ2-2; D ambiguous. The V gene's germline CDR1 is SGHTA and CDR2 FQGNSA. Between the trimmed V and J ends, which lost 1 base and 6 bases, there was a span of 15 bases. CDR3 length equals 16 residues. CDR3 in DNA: TGTGCCAGCAGCTTAGTTTGGCTGCCTTCCGCCGGGGAGCTGTTTTTT. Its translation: CASSLVWLPSAGELFF. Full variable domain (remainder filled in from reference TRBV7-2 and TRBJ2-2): GAGVSQSPSNKVTEKGKDVELRCDPISGHTALYWYRQSLGQGLEFLIYFQGNSAPDKSGLPSDRFSAERTGGSVSTLTIQRTQQEDSAVYLCASSLVWLPSAGELFFGEGSRLTVL.

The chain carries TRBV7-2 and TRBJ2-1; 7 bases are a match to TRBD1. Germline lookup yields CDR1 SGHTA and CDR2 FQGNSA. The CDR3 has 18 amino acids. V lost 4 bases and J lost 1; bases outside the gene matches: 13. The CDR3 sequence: CASSSRGPSVRSYNEQFF. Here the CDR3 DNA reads TGTGCCAGCAGCTCGAGGGGGCCATCGGTGAGGTCCTACAATGAGCAGTTCTTC.

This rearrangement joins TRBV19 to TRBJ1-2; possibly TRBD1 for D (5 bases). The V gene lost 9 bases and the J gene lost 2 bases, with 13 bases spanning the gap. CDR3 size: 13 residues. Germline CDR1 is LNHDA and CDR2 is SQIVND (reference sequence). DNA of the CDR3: TGTGCCAGCGCCCGGGACTCAAACTATGGCTACACCTTC. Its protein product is CASARDSNYGYTF. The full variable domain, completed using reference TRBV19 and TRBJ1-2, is DGGITQSPKYLFRKEGQNVTLSCEQNLNHDAMYWYRQDPGQGLRLIYYSQIVNDFQKGDIAEGYSVSREKKESFPLTVTSAQKNPTAFYLCASARDSNYGYTFGSGTRLTVV.

CDR3 DNA: TGTGCCAGCCGGTGGCAGGGGTCCAGCAATCAGCCCCAGCATTTT. Translating it yields CASRWQGSSNQPQHF. This chain joins TRBV19 and TRBJ1-5; D perhaps matches TRBD1 (6 bases). Germline CDR1 reads LNHDA; CDR2 reads SQIVND (reference sequence). CDR3 length equals 15 residues. Trimming stripped 9 bases from V and 1 base from J, with 16 bases between.

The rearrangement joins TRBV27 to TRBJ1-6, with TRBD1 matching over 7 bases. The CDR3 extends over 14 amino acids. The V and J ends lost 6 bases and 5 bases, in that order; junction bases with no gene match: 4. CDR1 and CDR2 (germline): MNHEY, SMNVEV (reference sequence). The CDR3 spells CASSFRGDNSPLHF. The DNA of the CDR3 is TGTGCCAGCAGCTTCAGGGGGGATAATTCACCCCTCCACTTT.

The DNA for the CDR3 is TGTGCCAGCAGCTTAGGCACCAGGGTAATCCACGAGCAGTACGTC. Residues: CASSLGTRVIHEQYV. The V and J genes are TRBV13 and TRBJ2-7; the D gene is possibly TRBD1 (5 bases). The CDR3 consists of 15 residues. Germline CDR1 is PRHDT and CDR2 is FYEKMQ (reference sequence). Trimming shortened V by 0 bases and J by 5 bases, and 14 bases separated the two germline ends.

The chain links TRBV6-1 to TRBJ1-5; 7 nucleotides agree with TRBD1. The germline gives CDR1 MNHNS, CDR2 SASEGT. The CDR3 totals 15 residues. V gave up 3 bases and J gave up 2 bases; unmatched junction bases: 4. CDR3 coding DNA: TGTGCCAGCAGTGAGACAGGGTTGGGCAATCAGCCCCAGCATTTT. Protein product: CASSETGLGNQPQHF.

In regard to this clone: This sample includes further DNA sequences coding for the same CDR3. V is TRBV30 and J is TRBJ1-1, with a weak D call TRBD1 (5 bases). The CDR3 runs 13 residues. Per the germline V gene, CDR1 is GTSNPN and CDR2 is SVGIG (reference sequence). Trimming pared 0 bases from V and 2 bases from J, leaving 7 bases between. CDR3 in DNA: TGTGCCTGGAGTGTACAGGTAAACACTGAAGCTTTCTTT. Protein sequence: CAWSVQVNTEAFF.

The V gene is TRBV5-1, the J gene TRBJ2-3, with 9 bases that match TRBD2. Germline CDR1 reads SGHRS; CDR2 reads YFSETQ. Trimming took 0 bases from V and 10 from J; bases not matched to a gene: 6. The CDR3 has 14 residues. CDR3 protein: CASSLGLAELPQYF. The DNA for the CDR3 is TGCGCCAGCAGCTTGGGACTAGCGGAACTTCCGCAGTATTTT.

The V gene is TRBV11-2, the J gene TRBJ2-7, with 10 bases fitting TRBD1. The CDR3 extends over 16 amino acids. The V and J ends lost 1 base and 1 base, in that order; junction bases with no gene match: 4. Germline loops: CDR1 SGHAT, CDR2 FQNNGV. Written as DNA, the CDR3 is TGTGCCAGCAGCTTAGGAAGGACAGGGGGTTCCTACGAGCAGTACTTC. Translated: CASSLGRTGGSYEQYF.

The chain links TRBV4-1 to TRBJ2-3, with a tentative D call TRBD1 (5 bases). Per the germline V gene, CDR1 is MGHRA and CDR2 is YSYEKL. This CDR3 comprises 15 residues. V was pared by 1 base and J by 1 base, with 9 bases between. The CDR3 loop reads CASSQAGLGTDTQYF. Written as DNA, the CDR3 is TGCGCCAGCAGCCAAGCAGGGCTGGGCACAGATACGCAGTATTTT.

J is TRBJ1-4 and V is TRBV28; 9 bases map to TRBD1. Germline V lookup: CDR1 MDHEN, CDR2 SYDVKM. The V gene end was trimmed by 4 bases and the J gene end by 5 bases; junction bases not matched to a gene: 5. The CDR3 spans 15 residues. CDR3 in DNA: TGTGCCAGCAGTTCCCCCGGGACAGGGAATGAAAAACTGTTTTTT. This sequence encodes CASSSPGTGNEKLFF.

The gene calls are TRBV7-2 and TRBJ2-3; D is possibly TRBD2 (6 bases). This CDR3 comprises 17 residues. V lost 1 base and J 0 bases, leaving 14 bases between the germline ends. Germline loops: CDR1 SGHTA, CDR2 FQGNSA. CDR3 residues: CASSLGPGSGSTDTQYF. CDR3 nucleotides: TGTGCCAGCAGCTTAGGCCCCGGGAGTGGAAGCACAGATACGCAGTATTTT.

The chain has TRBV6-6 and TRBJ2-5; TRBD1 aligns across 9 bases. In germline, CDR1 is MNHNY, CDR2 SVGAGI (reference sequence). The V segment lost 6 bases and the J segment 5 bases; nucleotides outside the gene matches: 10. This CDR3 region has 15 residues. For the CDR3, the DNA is TGTGCCAGCAGGACGCACCGGGACAGGGCTGAGACCCAGTACTTC. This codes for CASRTHRDRAETQYF.

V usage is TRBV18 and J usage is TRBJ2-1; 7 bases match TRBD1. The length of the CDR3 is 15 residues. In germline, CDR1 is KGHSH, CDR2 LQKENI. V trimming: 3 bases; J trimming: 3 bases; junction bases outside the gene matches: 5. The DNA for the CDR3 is TGTGCCAGCTCACCTTCAGGGACAGACTACAATGAGCAGTTCTTC. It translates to CASSPSGTDYNEQFF.

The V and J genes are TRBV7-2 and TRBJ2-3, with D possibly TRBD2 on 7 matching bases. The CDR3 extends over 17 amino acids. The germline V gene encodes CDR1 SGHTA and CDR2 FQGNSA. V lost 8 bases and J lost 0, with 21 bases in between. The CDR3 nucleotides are TGTGCCAGCGCCATTGGGGGGGGGCCCTGGAGCACAGATACGCAGTATTTT. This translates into CASAIGGGPWSTDTQYF.

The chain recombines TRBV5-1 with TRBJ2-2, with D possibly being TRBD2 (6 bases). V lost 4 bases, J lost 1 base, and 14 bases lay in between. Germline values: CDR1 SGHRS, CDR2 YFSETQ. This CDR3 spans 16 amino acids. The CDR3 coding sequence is TGCGCCAGCAGCCTCCCGCGGAGGGGGAACACCGGGGAGCTGTTTTTT. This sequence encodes CASSLPRRGNTGELFF. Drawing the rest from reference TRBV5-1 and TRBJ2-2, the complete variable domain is KAGVTQTPRYLIKTRGQQVTLSCSPISGHRSVSWYQQTPGQGLQFLFEYFSETQRNKGNFPGRFSGRQFSNSRSEMNVSTLELGDSALYLCASSLPRRGNTGELFFGEGSRLTVL.